These 27 T cell receptor beta chains were all obtained from the same sample, sequenced in a study of T cells after posttransplantation cyclophosphamide. The repertoire was sequenced with immunoSEQ multiplex PCR; TCRdb's copy has only in-frame clones and lacks some. The sample has roughly 7,200 clones, 95% to 98% seen once. Material for sequencing was naive CD8+ T cells sorted from PBMCs. These receptors all stem from a woman younger than 45 in good health and a related stem cell transplant donor.

The chain uses TRBV2 and TRBJ2-3, with D perhaps matching TRBD1 (6 bases). V lost 0 bases and J 1 base, leaving 8 bases between the germline ends. CDR1 is SNHLY, CDR2 FYNNEI, per germline. This CDR3 comprises 15 residues. CDR3 loop: CASSEAAGGTDTQYF. The DNA of the CDR3 is TGTGCCAGCAGTGAAGCGGCAGGGGGCACAGATACGCAGTATTTT.

This chain joins TRBV2 and TRBJ1-1; D not resolved. Germline CDR1 and CDR2: SNHLY and FYNNEI. V lost 9 bases and J lost 2, with 16 bases in between. The CDR3 runs to 14 residues. The DNA for the CDR3 is TGTGCCAGTAGCATAGCCGGGGTAAACACTGAAGCTTTCTTT. It is translated as CASSIAGVNTEAFF.

The genes are TRBV25-1 and TRBJ2-5; 8 nucleotides line up with TRBD2. The germline gives CDR1 MGHDK, CDR2 SYGVNS. Trimming took 7 bases from V and 10 from J; bases not matched to a gene: 11. The CDR3 consists of 13 residues. The CDR3 sequence is CASKASGTSFQYF. CDR3 nucleotide sequence: TGTGCCAGCAAGGCCTCCGGGACTAGTTTCCAGTACTTC. Full variable domain (outside the CDR3, taken from reference TRBV25-1 and TRBJ2-5): EADIYQTPRYLVIGTGKKITLECSQTMGHDKMYWYQQDPGMELHLIHYSYGVNSTEKGDLSSESTVSRIRTEHFPLTLESARPSHTSQYLCASKASGTSFQYFGPGTRLLVL.

V gene TRBV5-5 combines with J gene TRBJ2-5; TRBD1 agrees at 7 bases. There are 15 residues in the CDR3. Germline CDR1 and CDR2: SGHKS and YYEKEE (reference sequence). With V trimmed by 1 base and J by 0 bases, 3 bases remained unmatched. CDR3 protein: CASSLRGRNQETQYF. For the CDR3, the DNA is TGTGCCAGCAGCTTGAGGGGGCGGAACCAAGAGACCCAGTACTTC.

The V gene is TRBV19, the J gene TRBJ2-7; TRBD1 might be the D (7 bases). The CDR3 length is 13 residues. CDR1 is LNHDA, CDR2 SQIVND, per germline (reference sequence). The V end was cut by 4 bases, the J end by 4 bases, with 11 bases between. CDR3 amino acids: CASSSGTVYEQYF. CDR3 coding DNA: TGTGCCAGTAGTAGCGGGACAGTATACGAGCAGTACTTC.

The CDR3 sequence: CASSFASGVDTEAFF. Here the CDR3 DNA reads TGCGCCAGCAGCTTCGCCTCGGGGGTAGATACTGAAGCTTTCTTT. The chain has TRBV4-1 and TRBJ1-1, with a possible D match to TRBD1 (5 bases). The germline CDR1 and CDR2 sequences are MGHRA and YSYEKL. The CDR3 is 15 amino acids. Trimming pared 5 bases from V and 5 bases from J, leaving 18 bases between.

The chain is built from TRBV4-3 and TRBJ2-3, with D perhaps TRBD2 (6 bases). Germline V gene lookup returns CDR1 LGHNA and CDR2 YSLEER. Deletions cut 2 bases from V and 0 bases from J, with 12 bases between. The CDR3 covers 16 residues. The CDR3 loop reads CASSQWDFSSTDTQYF. The DNA for the CDR3 is TGCGCCAGCAGCCAATGGGACTTTTCTAGCACAGATACGCAGTATTTT.

This chain connects TRBV4-1 to TRBJ1-1; 8 nucleotides match TRBD1. The CDR3 has 14 residues. Germline lookup yields CDR1 MGHRA and CDR2 YSYEKL. The V and J ends lost 4 bases and 2 bases, in that order; junction bases with no gene match: 3. The chain's CDR3 is CASSRQGSNTEAFF. The CDR3 DNA follows: TGCGCCAGCAGCCGACAGGGGTCCAACACTGAAGCTTTCTTT.

The rearrangement uses TRBV9 and TRBJ2-5, with 15 bases identical to TRBD2. There are 16 residues in the CDR3. The trim removed 6 bases at V and 2 bases at J, leaving 5 bases unmatched. Germline CDR1 is SGDLS and CDR2 is YYNGEE. CDR3 in DNA: TGTGCCAGCACGACGGGGACTAGCGGGGGGCAAGAGACCCAGTACTTC. This sequence encodes CASTTGTSGGQETQYF.

This clone has only one observation. V and J are TRBV4-1 and TRBJ1-2; no clear D gene. The CDR3 covers 14 residues. In germline, CDR1 is MGHRA, CDR2 YSYEKL. V was shortened by 1 base and J by 6 bases, with 12 bases between the two germline ends. The CDR3 reads CASSQGVIMHGYTF. The CDR3 bases are TGCGCCAGCAGCCAAGGCGTGATCATGCATGGCTACACCTTC.

The rearrangement links TRBV11-2 to TRBJ2-3, with 13 bases matching TRBD2. This CDR3 contains 17 residues. The junction had 10 bases not matched to a gene; V was cut back by 7 bases and J by 3 bases. Germline CDR1 and CDR2: SGHAT and FQNNGV. CDR3 sequence (DNA): TGTGCCAGCATGATAACTAGCGGGGGGGCCGGGACAGATACGCAGTATTTT. Protein product: CASMITSGGAGTDTQYF.

V usage is TRBV27 and J usage is TRBJ2-3, with 9 bases that match TRBD1. CDR1 MNHEY and CDR2 SMNVEV come from the germline V gene (reference sequence). The CDR3 has 15 residues. Trimming at V came to 8 bases and at J to 1 base, leaving 7 bases not matched to a gene. The CDR3 DNA sequence: TGTGCCAGCGCCCCGAGGACAGGGGGCACAGATACGCAGTATTTT. Translation: CASAPRTGGTDTQYF.

The chain employs TRBV27 and TRBJ1-5, with TRBD1 matching over 10 bases. The CDR3 has 18 amino acids. Germline V lookup: CDR1 MNHEY, CDR2 SMNVEV (reference sequence). The junction had 15 bases not matched to a gene; V was cut back by 6 bases and J by 4 bases. The CDR3: CASRHLGTGDFWNQPQHF. In DNA, the CDR3 is TGTGCCAGCAGACACCTCGGGACAGGGGATTTTTGGAATCAGCCCCAGCATTTT.

The chain has TRBV7-9 and TRBJ2-1, with a possible D match to TRBD2 (5 bases). The CDR3 runs to 15 residues. V dropped 5 bases and J dropped 2 bases, with 13 bases sitting between them. CDR1 is SEHNR, CDR2 FQNEAQ, per germline (reference sequence). CDR3 nucleotides: TGTGCCAGCAGCCCACCGACGGGGACCTACAATGAGCAGTTCTTC. Translation gives CASSPPTGTYNEQFF.

In nucleotides, the CDR3 is TGTGCCAGTAGTATCGGGAATCAGCCCCAGCATTTT. This translates into CASSIGNQPQHF. The chain is built from TRBV19 and TRBJ1-5, with D unresolved. V dropped 3 bases and J dropped 4 bases, with 4 bases sitting between them. This CDR3 comprises 12 residues. Germline V gene data show CDR1 as LNHDA and CDR2 as SQIVND (reference sequence). Complete variable domain (other parts from reference TRBV19 and TRBJ1-5): DGGITQSPKYLFRKEGQNVTLSCEQNLNHDAMYWYRQDPGQGLRLIYYSQIVNDFQKGDIAEGYSVSREKKESFPLTVTSAQKNPTAFYLCASSIGNQPQHFGDGTRLSIL.

CDR3 in amino acids: CASSMAGGSNTGELFF. CDR3 in DNA: TGTGCCAGTAGTATGGCCGGGGGGAGCAACACCGGGGAGCTGTTTTTT. The chain joins TRBV19 to TRBJ2-2; 7 nucleotides align to TRBD2. CDR1 and CDR2 (germline): LNHDA, SQIVND (reference sequence). The CDR3 consists of 16 residues. Germline trimming cut 3 bases from V and 2 bases from J; bases unmatched to any gene: 6.

This chain uses TRBV10-3 with TRBJ2-6; possible D gene TRBD2, 7 bases. The CDR3 covers 16 residues. The germline CDR1 and CDR2 sequences are ENHRY and SYGVKD. V shed 8 bases and J shed 4 bases, with 18 bases lying between them. The CDR3 is CAIGGAGPEGANVLTF. CDR3 in DNA: TGTGCCATCGGGGGGGCAGGGCCAGAGGGGGCCAACGTCCTGACTTTC.

This rearrangement joins TRBV11-2 to TRBJ1-2, with unresolved D. The CDR3 length is 13 residues. The V gene's germline CDR1 is SGHAT and CDR2 FQNNGV. Trimming left V 5 bases short and J 3 bases short, with 10 bases between. In nucleotides, the CDR3 is TGTGCCAGCAGCCCAGACACCTACTATGGCTACACCTTC. Protein sequence: CASSPDTYYGYTF.

The gene calls are TRBV28 and TRBJ2-2; a weak D match, TRBD2 (6 bases). The CDR3 runs to 14 residues. CDR1 and CDR2 (germline): MDHEN, SYDVKM. Trimming removed 8 bases at V and 8 bases at J, with 18 bases between. CDR3 sequence (DNA): TGTGCCAGCGGAGGGGTATCGGAACCTGGGGAGCTGTTTTTT. This sequence encodes CASGGVSEPGELFF. Full variable domain (rest looked up from reference TRBV28 and TRBJ2-2): DVKVTQSSRYLVKRTGEKVFLECVQDMDHENMFWYRQDPGLGLRLIYFSYDVKMKEKGDIPEGYSVSREKKERFSLILESASTNQTSMYLCASGGVSEPGELFFGEGSRLTVL.

The rearrangement links TRBV19 to TRBJ2-7; 9 positions match TRBD1. Germline loops: CDR1 LNHDA, CDR2 SQIVND (reference sequence). With V trimmed by 6 bases and J by 6 bases, 6 bases remained unmatched. The CDR3 runs 13 residues. Here the CDR3 DNA reads TGTGCCAGTAGGACGACAGGGGGGAGCGAGCAGTACTTC. Its protein is CASRTTGGSEQYF. The full variable domain, in which reference TRBV19 and TRBJ2-7 provide the parts outside the CDR3, is DGGITQSPKYLFRKEGQNVTLSCEQNLNHDAMYWYRQDPGQGLRLIYYSQIVNDFQKGDIAEGYSVSREKKESFPLTVTSAQKNPTAFYLCASRTTGGSEQYFGPGTRLTVT.

The CDR3 DNA is TGTGCCAGCAGCCAAGATCGGGGGACCTACACTGAAGCTTTCTTT. Residues: CASSQDRGTYTEAFF. The chain couples TRBV14 to TRBJ1-1, with D perhaps TRBD1 (5 bases). The germline V gene encodes CDR1 SGHDN and CDR2 FVKESK. The CDR3 has 15 amino acids. The V and J ends lost 0 bases and 3 bases respectively, with 11 bases between them.

J is TRBJ1-2 and V is TRBV6-5; perhaps TRBD1 as D (5 bases). Looked up from germline, CDR1 is MNHEY and CDR2 is SVGAGI. The CDR3 consists of 13 residues. The V and J ends lost 2 bases and 4 bases respectively, with 8 bases between them. CDR3 sequence (DNA): TGTGCCAGCAGTTACCAGGGTACCTATGGCTACACCTTC. Translating it yields CASSYQGTYGYTF.

The CDR3 spells CAWSLLSGQGIGQFF. CDR3 in DNA: TGTGCCTGGAGTCTTCTTTCCGGACAGGGTATAGGGCAGTTCTTC. The chain joins TRBV30 to TRBJ2-1; TRBD1 matches 8 bases. The CDR3 is made up of 15 amino acids. Germline CDR1 reads GTSNPN; CDR2 reads SVGIG (reference sequence). V gave up 2 bases and J gave up 12 bases; unmatched junction bases: 15.

The rearrangement links TRBV4-3 to TRBJ2-7; TRBD2 agrees at 7 bases. The CDR3 consists of 15 residues. Germline-derived CDR1 and CDR2 are LGHNA and YSLEER. The trim removed 1 base at V and 4 bases at J, leaving 7 bases unmatched. CDR3 nucleotides: TGCGCCAGCAGCCAAGGGGCTAGCGGCGAATACGAGCAGTACTTC. It encodes CASSQGASGEYEQYF.

This chain uses TRBV4-1 with TRBJ1-5; 8 bases are shared with TRBD1. Germline V CDR1 and CDR2: MGHRA, YSYEKL. V was clipped by 4 bases and J by 6 bases; unmatched bases: 5. The CDR3 is made up of 14 amino acids. The CDR3 protein is CASSPNRGTQPQHF. The CDR3 DNA follows: TGCGCCAGCAGCCCCAACAGGGGGACTCAGCCCCAGCATTTT.

The chain recombines TRBV6-5 with TRBJ1-2, with D unresolved. Deletions cut 0 bases from V and 8 bases from J, with 10 bases between. CDR1 and CDR2 (germline): MNHEY, SVGAGI. This CDR3 contains 13 residues. The CDR3 DNA reads TGTGCCAGCAGTTACTCTGGCAGTATCGGCTACACCTTC. Translating it yields CASSYSGSIGYTF.

The genes are TRBV18 and TRBJ1-4; 10 bases line up with TRBD1. The CDR3 covers 20 residues. Per germline, CDR1 KGHSH and CDR2 LQKENI. Trimming removed 3 bases from V and 3 bases from J; junction bases left unmatched: 16. The CDR3 DNA follows: TGTGCCAGCTCACCGGTAAGTTCCGTGGGACAGGGGTTACCTAATGAAAAACTGTTTTTT. This translates into CASSPVSSVGQGLPNEKLFF.